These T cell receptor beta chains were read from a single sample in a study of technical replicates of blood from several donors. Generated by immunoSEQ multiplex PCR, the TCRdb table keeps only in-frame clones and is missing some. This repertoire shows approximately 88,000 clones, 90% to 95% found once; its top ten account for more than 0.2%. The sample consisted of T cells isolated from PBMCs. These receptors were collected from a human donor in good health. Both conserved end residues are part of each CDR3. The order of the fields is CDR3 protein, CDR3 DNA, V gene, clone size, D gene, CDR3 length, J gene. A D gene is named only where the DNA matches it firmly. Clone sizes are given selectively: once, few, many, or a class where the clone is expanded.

CASSGGDPIYNEQFF,TGTGCCAGCAGCGGGGGAGACCCTATCTACAATGAGCAGTTCTTC,TRBV9,.,.,15,TRBJ2-1
CASSKGPGYEQYF,TGTGCCAGTAGCAAGGGGCCCGGCTACGAGCAGTACTTC,TRBV19,.,.,13,TRBJ2-7
CASSPPGQGANGYTF,TGCGCCAGCAGCCCACCGGGACAGGGAGCGAATGGCTACACCTTC,TRBV4-1,once,TRBD1,15,TRBJ1-2
CASSYPPETQYF,TGTGCCAGCAGTTACCCCCCGGAGACCCAGTACTTC,TRBV6-5,.,.,12,TRBJ2-5
CASSLDGTSGGEKFF,TGTGCCAGCAGCTTAGACGGGACTAGCGGGGGTGAGAAGTTCTTC,TRBV11-3,.,TRBD2,15,TRBJ2-1
CASSYRDRDQGTQYF,TGTGCCAGCAGTTACAGGGACAGGGACCAGGGTACGCAGTATTTT,TRBV6-5,.,TRBD1,15,TRBJ2-3
CASSRQGDSGNTIYF,TGCGCCAGCAGCCGGCAGGGGGACTCTGGAAACACCATATATTTT,TRBV4-1,.,TRBD1,15,TRBJ1-3
CAWSVATDTQYF,TGTGCCTGGAGTGTAGCCACAGATACGCAGTATTTT,TRBV30,.,.,12,TRBJ2-3
CASSQSTDTQYF,TGTGCCAGTAGCCAGAGCACAGATACGCAGTATTTT,TRBV19,once,.,12,TRBJ2-3
CASSRGLAGADTQYF,TGTGCCAGCTCAAGAGGACTAGCGGGCGCAGATACGCAGTATTTT,TRBV18,.,TRBD2,15,TRBJ2-3
CASRSGLDNEQFF,TGTGCCAGCAGATCAGGACTAGATAATGAGCAGTTCTTC,TRBV7-9,once,TRBD2,13,TRBJ2-1
CASSLSGGIKANYGYTF,TGTGCCAGCAGCTTGAGTGGGGGGATAAAAGCTAACTATGGCTACACCTTC,TRBV7-8,.,.,17,TRBJ1-2
CASSFALAGVKGELFF,TGTGCCAGCAGCTTTGCCCTAGCGGGAGTTAAGGGGGAGCTGTTTTTT,TRBV5-4,.,TRBD2,16,TRBJ2-2
CASSRRTSNFDEQYF,TGTGCCAGCAGCCGCCGGACTAGCAACTTTGACGAGCAGTACTTC,TRBV4-2,.,TRBD2,15,TRBJ2-7
CASSYLGLRSGEKLFF,TGTGCCAGCAGTTACCTGGGGCTTCGGTCTGGGGAAAAACTGTTTTTT,TRBV28,.,.,16,TRBJ1-4
CASRLAGNEQYF,TGTGCCAGCCGACTAGCCGGGAACGAGCAGTACTTC,TRBV7-9,once,TRBD2,12,TRBJ2-7
CASSDRDTEAFF,TGTGCCAGCAGTGACCGGGACACTGAAGCTTTCTTT,TRBV2,few,.,12,TRBJ1-1